This TCR beta chain emerged from a study of shared clonotypes between healthy human individuals. Study results and limitations: Blood was the sole source, and tissue repertoires probably differ.

As regards this clone: The antigen remains unidentified.

Deep-level running was used for the assay. TCRdb keeps only in-frame clones here, not all; method: immunoSEQ multiplex PCR. The table lists 2 million to 2.5 million clones, approximately 90% of them singletons. This CDR3 contains 15 residues. The V and J ends lost 2 bases and 4 bases respectively, with 12 bases between them. Germline-derived CDR1 and CDR2 are SGHNT and YYREEE (reference sequence). V is TRBV5-4 and J is TRBJ2-2; no firm D call. The sample was naive CD4+ T cells from PBMCs. The subset: CD45RA+ positively selected. This clonotype was obtained from a man aged 18 to 30 in good health. Some clones in this sample may be carry-over from other donors' samples. This chain's CDR3 is CASSFGGFGTGELFF. The CDR3 DNA reads TGTGCCAGCAGCTTTGGTGGGTTTGGCACCGGGGAGCTGTTTTTT.